Listed here is a single T cell receptor (beta chain). Other DNA sequences in this sample translate to the same CDR3. The CDR3 totals 14 residues. Germline lookup yields CDR1 MDHEN and CDR2 SYDVKM. V shed 6 bases and J 4 bases; nucleotides not matched to a gene: 2. The source of the sample is a study of blood T cell repertoires in COVID-19. Only in-frame clones appear in the TCRdb table, and some are missing; sequencing was by immunoSEQ multiplex PCR. The sample holds some 150,000 clones, around 84% seen once. The rearrangement joins TRBV28 to TRBJ2-1, with 11 bases aligning to TRBD2. The specimen was peripheral blood. This TCR was recovered from a man in his 70s with acute or convalescent COVID-19. This CDR3 reads CASRGLAAYNEQFF. CDR3 bases: TGTGCCAGCAGGGGACTAGCGGCATACAATGAGCAGTTCTTC.